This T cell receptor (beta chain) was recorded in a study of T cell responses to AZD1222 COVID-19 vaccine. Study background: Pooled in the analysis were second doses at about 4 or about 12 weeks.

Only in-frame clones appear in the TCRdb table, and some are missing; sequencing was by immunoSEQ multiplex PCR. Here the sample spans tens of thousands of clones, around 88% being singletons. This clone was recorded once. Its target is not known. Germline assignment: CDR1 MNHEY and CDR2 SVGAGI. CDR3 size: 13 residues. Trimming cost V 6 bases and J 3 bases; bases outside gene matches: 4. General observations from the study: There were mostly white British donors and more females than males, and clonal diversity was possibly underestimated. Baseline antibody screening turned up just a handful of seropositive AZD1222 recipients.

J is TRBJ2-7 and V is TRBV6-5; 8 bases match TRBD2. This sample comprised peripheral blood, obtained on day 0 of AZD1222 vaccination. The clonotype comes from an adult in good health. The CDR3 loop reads CASRDAGGYEQYF. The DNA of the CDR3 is TGTGCCAGCAGGGACGCGGGGGGCTACGAGCAGTACTTC.